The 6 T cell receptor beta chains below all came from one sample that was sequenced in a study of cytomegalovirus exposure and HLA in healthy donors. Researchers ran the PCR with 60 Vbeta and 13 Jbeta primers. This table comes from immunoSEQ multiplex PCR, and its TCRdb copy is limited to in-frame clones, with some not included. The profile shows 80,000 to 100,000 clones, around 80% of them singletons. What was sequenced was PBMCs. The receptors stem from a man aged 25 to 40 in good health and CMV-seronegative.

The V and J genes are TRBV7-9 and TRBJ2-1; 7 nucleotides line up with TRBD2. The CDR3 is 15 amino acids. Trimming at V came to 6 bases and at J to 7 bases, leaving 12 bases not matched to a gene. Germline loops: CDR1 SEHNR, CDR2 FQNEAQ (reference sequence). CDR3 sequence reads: CASSHAGTMDNEQFF. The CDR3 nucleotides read TGTGCCAGCAGTCACGCCGGGACTATGGATAATGAGCAGTTCTTC.

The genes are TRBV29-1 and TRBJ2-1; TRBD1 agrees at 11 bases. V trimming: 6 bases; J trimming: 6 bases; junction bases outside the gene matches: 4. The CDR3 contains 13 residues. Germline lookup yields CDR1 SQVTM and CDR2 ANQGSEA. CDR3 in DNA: TGCAGCGTGGACAGGGGGCTCGGCAATGAGCAGTTCTTC. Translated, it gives CSVDRGLGNEQFF.

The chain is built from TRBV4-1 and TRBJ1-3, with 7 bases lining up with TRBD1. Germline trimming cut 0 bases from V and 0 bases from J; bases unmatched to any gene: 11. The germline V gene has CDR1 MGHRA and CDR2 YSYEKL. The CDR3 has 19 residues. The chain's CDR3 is CASSQDWEAAGGSGNTIYF. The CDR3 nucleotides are TGCGCCAGCAGCCAAGATTGGGAGGCGGCAGGGGGCTCTGGAAACACCATATATTTT.

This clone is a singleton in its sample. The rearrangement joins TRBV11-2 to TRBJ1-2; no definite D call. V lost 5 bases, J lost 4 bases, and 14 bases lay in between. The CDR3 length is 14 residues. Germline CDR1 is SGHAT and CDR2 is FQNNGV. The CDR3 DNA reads TGTGCCAGCAGCCTCGACCCTGCGGGCTATGGCTACACCTTC. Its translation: CASSLDPAGYGYTF. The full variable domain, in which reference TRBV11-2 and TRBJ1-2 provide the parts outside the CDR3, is EAGVAQSPRYKIIEKRQSVAFWCNPISGHATLYWYQQILGQGPKLLIQFQNNGVVDDSQLPKDRFSAERLKGVDSTLKIQPAKLEDSAVYLCASSLDPAGYGYTFGSGTRLTVV.

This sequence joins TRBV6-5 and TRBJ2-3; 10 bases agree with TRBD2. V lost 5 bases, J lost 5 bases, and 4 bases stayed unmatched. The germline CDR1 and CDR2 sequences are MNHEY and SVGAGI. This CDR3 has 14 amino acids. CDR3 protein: CASSRWTSGDTQYF. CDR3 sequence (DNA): TGTGCCAGCAGTCGTTGGACTAGCGGAGATACGCAGTATTTT.

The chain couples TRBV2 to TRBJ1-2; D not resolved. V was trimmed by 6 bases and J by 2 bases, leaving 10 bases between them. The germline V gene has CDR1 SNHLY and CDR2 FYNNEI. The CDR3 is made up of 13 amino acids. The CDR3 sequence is CASRQLINYGYTF. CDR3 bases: TGTGCCAGCAGACAGTTGATAAACTATGGCTACACCTTC.